This T cell receptor beta chain appears in the sequencing data of a study of Tregs in tolerant kidney transplant recipients. The CDR3 consists of 16 residues. With 0 bases clipped from V and 4 bases from J, the junction kept 3 bases outside the gene matches. Germline V lookup: CDR1 SGHRS, CDR2 YFSETQ. Concerning this clone itself: Its antigen is still unknown.

Some clones are missing from TCRdb's copy, which holds only in-frame ones; the method was immunoSEQ multiplex PCR. The table lists about 94,000 clones, 90% to 95% of them singletons. Study-level findings and limits: Few patients were studied, so findings need validation in larger groups.

The chain has TRBV5-1 and TRBJ1-5; 11 bases line up with TRBD1. The sequencing here drew on CD4+ T cells from blood, taken before the transplant. The source of this sequence is a human donor who received a combined kidney and bone marrow transplant. CDR3 in amino acids: CASSLGGQGANQPQHF. The CDR3 coding sequence is TGCGCCAGCAGCTTGGGTGGACAGGGGGCGAATCAGCCCCAGCATTTT.